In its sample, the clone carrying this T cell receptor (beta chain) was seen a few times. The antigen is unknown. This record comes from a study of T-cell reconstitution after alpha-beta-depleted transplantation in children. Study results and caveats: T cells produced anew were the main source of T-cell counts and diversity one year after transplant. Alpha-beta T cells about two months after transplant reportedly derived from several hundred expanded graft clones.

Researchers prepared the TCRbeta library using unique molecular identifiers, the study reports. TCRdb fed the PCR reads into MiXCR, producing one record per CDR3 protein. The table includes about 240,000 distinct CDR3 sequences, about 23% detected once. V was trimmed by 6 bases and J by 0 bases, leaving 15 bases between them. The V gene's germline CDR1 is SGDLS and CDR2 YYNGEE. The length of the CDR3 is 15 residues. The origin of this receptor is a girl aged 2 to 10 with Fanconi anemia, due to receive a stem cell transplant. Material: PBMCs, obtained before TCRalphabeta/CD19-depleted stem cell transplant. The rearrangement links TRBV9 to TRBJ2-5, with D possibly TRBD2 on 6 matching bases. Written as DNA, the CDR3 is TGTGCCAGCAAAACCGGAGGGAGCGACCAAGAGACCCAGTACTTC. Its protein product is CASKTGGSDQETQYF.